This TCR beta chain was captured by sequencing in a study of blood T cell repertoires in COVID-19. Produced via immunoSEQ multiplex PCR; TCRdb's table is partial and in-frame only. The table lists 250,000 to 300,000 clones, about nine tenths of them singletons. Adults between about 18 and 95 years of age took part from about 24 US areas. The sequence derives from a man aged 18-30 years who had recovered from COVID-19. The sequenced sample was PBMCs or T cells enriched from blood (not recorded which).

CDR3 coding DNA: TGTGCCAGTAATAGGGGTCAAGTCGGTGGCTACACCTTC. Protein: CASNRGQVGGYTF. The rearrangement links TRBV19 to TRBJ1-2; tentative D call: TRBD1 (5 bases). The CDR3 runs to 13 residues. Germline assignment: CDR1 LNHDA and CDR2 SQIVND (reference sequence). Deletions cut 7 bases from V and 7 bases from J, with 16 bases between.